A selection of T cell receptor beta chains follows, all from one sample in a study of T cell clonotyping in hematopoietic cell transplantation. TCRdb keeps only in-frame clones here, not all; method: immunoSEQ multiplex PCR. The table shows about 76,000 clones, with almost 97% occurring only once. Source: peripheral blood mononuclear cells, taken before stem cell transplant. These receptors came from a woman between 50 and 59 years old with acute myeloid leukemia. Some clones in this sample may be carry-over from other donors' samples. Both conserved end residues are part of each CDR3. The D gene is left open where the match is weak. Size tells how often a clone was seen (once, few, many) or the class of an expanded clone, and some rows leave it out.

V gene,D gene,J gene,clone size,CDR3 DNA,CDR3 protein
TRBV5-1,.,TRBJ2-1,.,TGCGCCAGCAGCTTAGCGGAGAACCGCTACAATGAGCAGTTCTTC,CASSLAENRYNEQFF
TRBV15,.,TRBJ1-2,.,TGTGCCACCTCCTGGGAAATGGCCAACTATGGCTACACCTTC,CATSWEMANYGYTF
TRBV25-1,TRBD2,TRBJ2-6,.,TGTGCCAGCAGTGAAGGGGGGGGGAAAGGGGCCAACGTCCTGACTTTC,CASSEGGGKGANVLTF
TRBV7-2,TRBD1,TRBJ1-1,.,TGTGCCAGCAGACGAGGGACAGGGTACACTGAAGCTTTCTTT,CASRRGTGYTEAFF
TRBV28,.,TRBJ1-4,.,TGTGCCAGCAGTTTATCGAGGGGATCTTCAACTAATGAAAAACTGTTTTTT,CASSLSRGSSTNEKLFF
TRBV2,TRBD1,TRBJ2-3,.,TGTGCCAGCAGCAGTAGACAGGGAGTTACAGATACGCAGTATTTT,CASSSRQGVTDTQYF
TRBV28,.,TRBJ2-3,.,TGTGCCAGCAGTTTAAAACTGTTCACAGATACGCAGTATTTT,CASSLKLFTDTQYF
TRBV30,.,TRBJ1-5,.,TGTGCCTGGAGTACACAGCCCAATCAGCCCCAGCATTTT,CAWSTQPNQPQHF
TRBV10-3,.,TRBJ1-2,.,TGTGCCATCAGCCAAGGACAGCTGGGGTATGGCTACACCTTC,CAISQGQLGYGYTF
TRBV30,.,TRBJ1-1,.,TGTGCCTGGAGTACTGGGGTATTGAACACTGAAGCTTTCTTT,CAWSTGVLNTEAFF
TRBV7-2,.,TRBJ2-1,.,TGTGCCAGCAGCTTACAGGGGGGGTTCAATGAGCAGTTCTTC,CASSLQGGFNEQFF
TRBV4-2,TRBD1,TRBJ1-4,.,TGTGCCAGCAGCCCCCAGGGGGGACCAACTAATGAAAAACTGTTTTTT,CASSPQGGPTNEKLFF
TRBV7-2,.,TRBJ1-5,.,TGTGCCAGCAGCCGGGGGTTGGTGGAGGGCAATCAGCCCCAGCATTTT,CASSRGLVEGNQPQHF
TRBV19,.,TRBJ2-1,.,TGTGCCAGTAGTTACCCAACTAGTCAGCAGTTCTTC,CASSYPTSQQFF
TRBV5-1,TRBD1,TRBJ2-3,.,TGCGCCAGCAGCGCGACAGGGGCGGGCGGCACAGATACGCAGTATTTT,CASSATGAGGTDTQYF
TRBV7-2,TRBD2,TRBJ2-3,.,TGTGCCAGCAGCCAACTAGCGGGGGATAAGTATTTT,CASSQLAGDKYF
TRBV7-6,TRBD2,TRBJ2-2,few,TGTGCCAGCAGCCCAATAGCGGGGGGGCCGGCAACCGGGGAGCTGTTTTTT,CASSPIAGGPATGELFF
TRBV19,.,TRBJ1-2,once,TGTGCCAGTAGTATAGCACCACGGAACTATGGCTACACCTTC,CASSIAPRNYGYTF
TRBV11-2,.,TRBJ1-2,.,TGTGCCAGCAGCGACCTGGACGGCTATGGCTACACCTTC,CASSDLDGYGYTF
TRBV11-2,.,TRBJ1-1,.,TGTGCCAGCAGCTCAGTTACGGGCGGTGAAGCTTTCTTT,CASSSVTGGEAFF
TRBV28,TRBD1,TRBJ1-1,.,TGTGCCAGCGGACTAACGACAGGGGTCACTGAAGCTTTCTTT,CASGLTTGVTEAFF
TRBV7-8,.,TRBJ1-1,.,TGTGCCAGCAGCTTAGTGGGGAACACTGAAGCTTTCTTT,CASSLVGNTEAFF
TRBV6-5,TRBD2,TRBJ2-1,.,TGTGCCAGCAGTTACGCTAGCGGGAGTGGTTATGAGCAGTTCTTC,CASSYASGSGYEQFF
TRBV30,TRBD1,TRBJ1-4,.,TGTGCCTGGAGTGATGGGACAGGGGAGGAAAAACTGTTTTTT,CAWSDGTGEEKLFF
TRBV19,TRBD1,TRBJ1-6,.,TGTGCCAGTAGTATCACAGGGGGGGTTTCACCCCTCCACTTT,CASSITGGVSPLHF
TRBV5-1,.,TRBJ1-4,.,TGCGCCAGCAGCCCGGACGGGGAGACAACTAATGAAAAACTGTTTTTT,CASSPDGETTNEKLFF
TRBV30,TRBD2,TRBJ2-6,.,TGTGCCTGGAGGCCAAAGACTAGCGGGAGAAGAATTGGGGCCAACGTCCTGACTTTC,CAWRPKTSGRRIGANVLTF
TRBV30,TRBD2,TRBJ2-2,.,TGTGCCTGGAGTGTAGCCAGCGGGAAGTACACCGGGGAGCTGTTTTTT,CAWSVASGKYTGELFF
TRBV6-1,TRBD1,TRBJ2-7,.,TGTGCCAGCAGTAACCGGGACAGCTGGGGCGAGCAGTACTTC,CASSNRDSWGEQYF
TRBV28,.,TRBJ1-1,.,TGTGCCAGCAGTTTCGTAGACAGGACTGAAGCTTTCTTT,CASSFVDRTEAFF
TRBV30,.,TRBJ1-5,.,TGTGCCTGGAGTCGGGCCTTAGGGCAGCCCCAGCATTTT,CAWSRALGQPQHF
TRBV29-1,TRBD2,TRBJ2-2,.,TGCAGCGTGGTAGCGGGAGTACGGACCGGGGAGCTGTTTTTT,CSVVAGVRTGELFF
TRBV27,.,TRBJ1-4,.,TGTGCCAGCAGGGAGGGGTCGGCTAATGAAAAACTGTTTTTT,CASREGSANEKLFF
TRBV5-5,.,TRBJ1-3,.,TGTGCCAGCAGCTTGAGGGGGGGGCCTAACTCTGGAAACACCATATATTTT,CASSLRGGPNSGNTIYF
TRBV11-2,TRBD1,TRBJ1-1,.,TGTGCCAGCAGCTGGCAGGAATTAGACAGGGGGAACACTGAAGCTTTCTTT,CASSWQELDRGNTEAFF
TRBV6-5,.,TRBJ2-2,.,TGTGCCGGGGGACGGTTTTACACCGGGGAGCTGTTTTTT,CAGGRFYTGELFF
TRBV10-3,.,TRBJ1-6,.,TGTGCCATCAGTGAGGCGGACAGTCTTCATTTACCCCTCCACTTT,CAISEADSLHLPLHF
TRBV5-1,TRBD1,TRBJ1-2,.,TGCGCCAGCAGCGCCGGACAGGGGGCAGGCTATGGCTACACCTTC,CASSAGQGAGYGYTF
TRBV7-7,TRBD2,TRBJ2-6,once,TGTGCTAGCAGTATGGGACTAGCGGCAAGCTCTGGGGCCAACGTCCTGACTTTC,CASSMGLAASSGANVLTF
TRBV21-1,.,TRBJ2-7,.,TGTGCCAGCAGCAAAGAGGGACGACCCTACGAGCAGTACTTC,CASSKEGRPYEQYF
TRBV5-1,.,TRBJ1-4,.,TGCGCCAGCAGCTTAAACGGGGGAGAGCGTAATGAAAAACTGTTTTTT,CASSLNGGERNEKLFF
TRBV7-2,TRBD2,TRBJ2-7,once,TGTGCCAGCAGCCCACCTAGCGGGGGGGTCCACGAGCAGTACTTC,CASSPPSGGVHEQYF
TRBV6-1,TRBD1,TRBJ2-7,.,TGTGCCAGCCAGGGGGCGAGTTCCAACGAGCAGTACTTC,CASQGASSNEQYF
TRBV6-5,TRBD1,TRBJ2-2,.,TGTGCCAGCAGCCGAACAGGGGCCGGGGAGCTGTTTTTT,CASSRTGAGELFF
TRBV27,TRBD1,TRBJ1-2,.,TGTGCCAGCAGTCTAGGACAGGGGGCATCCTATGGCTACACCTTC,CASSLGQGASYGYTF
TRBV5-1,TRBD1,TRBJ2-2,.,TGCGCCACCCGCCCTGGGACAGAGAACACCGGGGAGCTGTTTTTT,CATRPGTENTGELFF
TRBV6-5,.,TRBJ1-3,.,TGTGCCAGCAGTCCCGCGGGAGAGTCTGGAAACACCATATATTTT,CASSPAGESGNTIYF
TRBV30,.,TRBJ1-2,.,TGTGCCTGGAGTGGAGCAGTCTATGGCTACACCTTC,CAWSGAVYGYTF
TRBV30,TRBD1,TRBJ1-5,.,TGTGCCTGGAGTAGGGGGCCCAATCAGCCCCAGCATTTT,CAWSRGPNQPQHF
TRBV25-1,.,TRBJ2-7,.,TGTGCCAGCAGAGGACGACAGTACGTAACCTACGAGCAGTACTTC,CASRGRQYVTYEQYF
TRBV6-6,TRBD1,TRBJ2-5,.,TGTGCCAGCAGAGGCTGGGACAGCGGCCAAGAGACCCAGTACTTC,CASRGWDSGQETQYF
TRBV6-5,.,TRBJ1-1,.,TGTGCCAGCAGAGACACCGACCGGGGCACTGAAGCTTTCTTT,CASRDTDRGTEAFF
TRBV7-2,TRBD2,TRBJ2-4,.,TGTGCCAGCAGCTTACCCCCGCGGGGGAAAAACATTCAGTACTTC,CASSLPPRGKNIQYF
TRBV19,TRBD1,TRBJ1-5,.,TGTGCCAGTAAGGAAGCGACAGGGAGGCAGCCCCAGCATTTT,CASKEATGRQPQHF
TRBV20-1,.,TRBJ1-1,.,TGCAGTGCCCGGGGGTACACTGAAGCTTTCTTT,CSARGYTEAFF
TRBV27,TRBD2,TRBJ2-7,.,TGTGCCAGCAGTCCTTCCTTAGCGGGGCTAATCTCCTACGAGCAGTACTTC,CASSPSLAGLISYEQYF
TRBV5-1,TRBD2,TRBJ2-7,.,TGCGCCAGTTCTCTAGCGGGAGAGCAATACGAGCAGTACTTC,CASSLAGEQYEQYF
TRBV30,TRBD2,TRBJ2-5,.,TGTGCCTGGAGCCCGGGACTAGCAAAAGAGACCCAGTACTTC,CAWSPGLAKETQYF